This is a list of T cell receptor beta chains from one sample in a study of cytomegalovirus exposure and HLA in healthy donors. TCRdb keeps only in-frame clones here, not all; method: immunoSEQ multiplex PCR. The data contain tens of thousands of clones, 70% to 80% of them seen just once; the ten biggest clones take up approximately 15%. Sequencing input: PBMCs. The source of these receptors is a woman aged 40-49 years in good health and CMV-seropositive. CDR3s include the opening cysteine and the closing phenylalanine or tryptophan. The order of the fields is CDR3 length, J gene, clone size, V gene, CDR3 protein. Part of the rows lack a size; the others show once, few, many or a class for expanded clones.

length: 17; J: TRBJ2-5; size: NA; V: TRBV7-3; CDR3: CASSPLGLAGGRETQYF
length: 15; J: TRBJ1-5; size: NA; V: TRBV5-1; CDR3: CASSSDGGGGQPQHF
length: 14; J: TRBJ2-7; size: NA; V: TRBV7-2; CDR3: CASSLGTGSYEQYF
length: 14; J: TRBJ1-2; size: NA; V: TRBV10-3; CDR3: CAISEQGARYGYTF
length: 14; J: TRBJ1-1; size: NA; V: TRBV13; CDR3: CASSLTGSNTEAFF
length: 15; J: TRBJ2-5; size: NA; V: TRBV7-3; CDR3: CASSLTREKQETQYF
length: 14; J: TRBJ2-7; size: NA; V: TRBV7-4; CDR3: CASTVAGGEYEQYF
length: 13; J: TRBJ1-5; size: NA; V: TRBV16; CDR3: CASSTLANQPQHF
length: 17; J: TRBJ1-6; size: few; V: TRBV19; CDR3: CASSIVQRTGAFSPLHF
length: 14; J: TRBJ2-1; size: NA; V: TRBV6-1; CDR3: CASSRDRGRNEQFF
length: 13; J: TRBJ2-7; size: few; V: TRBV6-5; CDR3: CASSPDISYEQYF
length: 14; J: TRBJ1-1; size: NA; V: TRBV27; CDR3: CASSRLSKNTEAFF
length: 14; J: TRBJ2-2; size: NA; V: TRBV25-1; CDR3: CASTPSGYTGELFF
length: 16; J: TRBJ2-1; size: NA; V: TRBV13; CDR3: CASSSIGRDLYNEQFF
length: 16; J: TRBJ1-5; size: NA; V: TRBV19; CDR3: CASSRRRDREDQPQHF
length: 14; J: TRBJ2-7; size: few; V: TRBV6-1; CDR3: CASGLAGGYYEQYF
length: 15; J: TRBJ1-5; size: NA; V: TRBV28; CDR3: CASSSGSSGNQPQHF
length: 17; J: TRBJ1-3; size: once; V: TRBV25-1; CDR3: CASSRNLGTVSGNTIYF
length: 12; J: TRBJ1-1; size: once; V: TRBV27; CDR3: CASSFLNTEAFF
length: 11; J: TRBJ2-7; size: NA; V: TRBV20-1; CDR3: CSAPLIYEQYF
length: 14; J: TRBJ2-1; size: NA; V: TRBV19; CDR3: CASNDRGTYNEQFF
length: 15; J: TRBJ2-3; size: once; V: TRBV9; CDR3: CASSDRTSGGDTQYF
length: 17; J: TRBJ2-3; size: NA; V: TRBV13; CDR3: CASSLSGTGGAWDTQYF
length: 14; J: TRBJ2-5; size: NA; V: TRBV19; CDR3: CASSATGVPETQYF
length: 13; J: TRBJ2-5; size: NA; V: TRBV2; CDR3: CASKRDREETQYF
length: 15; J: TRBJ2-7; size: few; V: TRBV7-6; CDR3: CASSLLPDSSYEQYF
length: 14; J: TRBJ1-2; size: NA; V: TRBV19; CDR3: CATSLGARSYGYTF
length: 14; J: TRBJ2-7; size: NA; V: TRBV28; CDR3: CASSQTGSSYEQYF
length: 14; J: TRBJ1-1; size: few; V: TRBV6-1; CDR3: CASTKDRTNTEAFF
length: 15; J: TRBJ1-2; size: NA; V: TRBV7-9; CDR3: CASSLGEPSNYGYTF
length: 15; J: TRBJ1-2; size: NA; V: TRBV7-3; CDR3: CASSLSGAWVYGYTF
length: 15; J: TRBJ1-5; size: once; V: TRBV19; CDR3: CASSIVSQGRQPQHF
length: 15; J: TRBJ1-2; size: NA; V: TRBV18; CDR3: CASSPTGDVNYGYTF
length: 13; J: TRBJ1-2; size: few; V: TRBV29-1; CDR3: CSVEDWQGHGYTF
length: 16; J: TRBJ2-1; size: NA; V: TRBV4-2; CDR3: CASSQEGTSGYNEQFF